This T cell receptor beta chain was recovered during a study of T cell repertoires in cytomegalovirus infection. Study background: Both a matching HLA type and CMV infection were indicated by public TCR beta signatures. Study-wide results and caveats: HLA-C-restricted CMV clonotypes gave the most frequent clonotype in two of eight donors. Individuals carrying CMV plus the relevant HLA were identified by cumulative frequency of public TCR beta families.

TCRdb re-derived calls from the reads in MiXCR, one entry per CDR3 protein. The sample consists of some 300,000 distinct CDR3 sequences, around 9.1% of them appearing once. This clonotype was counted ten times or more. What it binds is not known. Germline CDR1 LNHDA, CDR2 SQIVND (reference sequence). Trimming shortened V by 4 bases and J by 7 bases, and 20 bases separated the two germline ends. The CDR3 length is 16 residues. Sequencing was done on a sample of PBMCs. This clonotype originated in a human donor in good health (CMV status not recorded). Some clones in this sample may be carry-over from other donors' samples. This rearrangement joins TRBV19 to TRBJ1-5, with a possible D match to TRBD1 (6 bases). CDR3 sequence reads: CASSSLDSTGTQPQHF. For the CDR3, the DNA is TGTGCCAGTAGTAGCCTGGACAGTACAGGGACGCAGCCCCAGCATTTT.